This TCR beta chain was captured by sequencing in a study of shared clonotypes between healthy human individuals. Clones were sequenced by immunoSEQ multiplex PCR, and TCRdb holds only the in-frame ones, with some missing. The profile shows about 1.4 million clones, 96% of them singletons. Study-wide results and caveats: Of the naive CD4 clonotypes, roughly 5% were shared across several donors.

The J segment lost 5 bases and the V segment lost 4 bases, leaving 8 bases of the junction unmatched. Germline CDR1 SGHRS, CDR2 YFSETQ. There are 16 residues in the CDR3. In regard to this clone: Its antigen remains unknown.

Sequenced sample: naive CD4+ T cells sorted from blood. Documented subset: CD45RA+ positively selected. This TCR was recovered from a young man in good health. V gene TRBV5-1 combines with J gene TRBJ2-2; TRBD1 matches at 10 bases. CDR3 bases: TGCGCCAGCAGCCTTCGACAGGGGGCGCAGACCGGGGAGCTGTTTTTT. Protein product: CASSLRQGAQTGELFF.